This T cell receptor (beta chain) was sequenced for a study of blood T cell repertoires in COVID-19. Study-wide background: The United States, Italy and Spain were the sources of the acute and convalescent COVID-19 samples. Sample material is recorded as cDNA or gDNA derived from T cells, B-cell-depleted T cells, or PBMCs.

V trimming: 5 bases; J trimming: 1 base; junction bases outside the gene matches: 3. The germline V gene encodes CDR1 SGHNT and CDR2 YENEEA. This CDR3 contains 14 residues. In the original analysis: Reference gene primers were amplified, and this amplification served to estimate nucleated cell counts. Repertoires were generated with immunoSEQ multiplex PCR, while TCRdb's copy carries only in-frame clones and drops some. V and J calls and clone size follow that table, whereas D and trimming were derived from the DNA. The sample yields a few hundred thousand clones, roughly 88% seen once. Seattle researchers signed up patients amid active infection and tracked them longitudinally.

This TCR came from a human donor with COVID-19, enrolled during active disease. The donor label of this sample is uncertain. Sequencing was done on a sample of peripheral blood. V and J are TRBV11-3 and TRBJ2-5; 8 bases map to TRBD2. The CDR3, as DNA: TGTGCCAGCAGCCAAACTAGCGGCCAAGAGACCCAGTACTTC. Its protein product is CASSQTSGQETQYF.